Shown below are 24 T cell receptor beta chains from a single sample sequenced in a study of Ad26.COV2.S vaccination and SARS-CoV-2 variants. Profiling relied on immunoSEQ multiplex PCR, and the TCRdb table lists in-frame clones only, not all of them. Of a few hundred thousand clones listed, 88% were seen once; the top ten hold 3.5% to 4%. Stated treatment: about 20 received Ad26.COV2.S at low or high dose, single or two shots; several received placebo; per-sample allocation not given. Sampling happened 63 days after the first vaccine or placebo injection. Here the sequenced sample was peripheral blood, taken in a trial of Ad26.COV2.S vaccine versus placebo. The receptor set was obtained from a person aged 18-65 years who received the Ad26.COV2.S COVID-19 vaccine or a placebo.

This clone has just one count. The chain carries TRBV4-3 and TRBJ1-1; D possibly corresponds to TRBD1 (5 bases). The CDR3 is 13 amino acids. V lost 1 base to trimming and J lost 7 bases, with 10 bases between them. Germline V gene sequence: CDR1 LGHNA, CDR2 YSLEER. The CDR3 spells CASSQVYRNEAFF. CDR3 DNA sequence: TGCGCCAGCAGCCAAGTGTACAGGAATGAAGCTTTCTTT.

The V and J genes are TRBV5-1 and TRBJ2-5; 12 bases fit TRBD2. The germline V gene encodes CDR1 SGHRS and CDR2 YFSETQ. This CDR3 contains 16 residues. J lost 5 bases, V lost 0 bases, and 5 bases had no gene match. The CDR3 coding sequence is TGCGCCAGCAGCTTGGCTAGCGGGGGGGCCCGTGAGACCCAGTACTTC. This translates into CASSLASGGARETQYF.

The rearrangement uses TRBV6-2 or TRBV6-3 and TRBJ2-5; 8 positions match TRBD2. This CDR3 is built from 14 residues. Per the germline V gene, CDR1 is MNHEY and CDR2 is SVGEGT. J lost 4 bases, V lost 4 bases, and 5 bases had no gene match. CDR3 amino acids: CASSFRGGRETQYF. In DNA form, the CDR3 reads TGTGCCAGCAGTTTCCGGGGGGGCAGAGAGACCCAGTACTTC.

The V gene is TRBV4-3, the J gene TRBJ2-7; no clear D. CDR3 length equals 14 residues. Per the germline V gene, CDR1 is LGHNA and CDR2 is YSLEER. Trimming cost V 2 bases and J 2 bases, with 10 bases left between them. The CDR3 nucleotides are TGCGCCAGCAGCCAACGTACACTAACCTACGAGCAGTACTTC. Translating gives CASSQRTLTYEQYF.

The rearrangement joins TRBV11-2 to TRBJ1-5, with TRBD1 identical over 8 bases. The germline V gene has CDR1 SGHAT and CDR2 FQNNGV. This CDR3 spans 14 amino acids. The junction had 7 bases not matched to a gene; V was cut back by 5 bases and J by 7 bases. The CDR3 region is CASSQQGGGQPQHF. The DNA for the CDR3 is TGTGCCAGCAGCCAACAGGGGGGAGGCCAGCCCCAGCATTTT.

The CDR3 sequence is CASNLGGGGQFF. For the CDR3, the DNA is TGTGCCAGCAACTTGGGGGGAGGAGGGCAGTTCTTC. The chain joins TRBV7-9 to TRBJ2-1; TRBD2 might be the D (6 bases). The CDR3 length is 12 residues. Trimming removed 7 bases from V and 12 bases from J, with 16 bases in between. Per germline, CDR1 SEHNR and CDR2 FQNEAQ (reference sequence).

This chain joins TRBV28 and TRBJ2-1; D is unresolved. The CDR3 covers 14 residues. The ends were cut back, 1 base at V and 6 bases at J, with 10 bases in the middle. The germline V gene has CDR1 MDHEN and CDR2 SYDVKM. This CDR3 reads CASSLLANSNEQFF. The CDR3 DNA reads TGTGCCAGCAGTTTATTGGCAAACTCCAATGAGCAGTTCTTC. The full variable domain, in which reference TRBV28 and TRBJ2-1 provide the parts outside the CDR3, is DVKVTQSSRYLVKRTGEKVFLECVQDMDHENMFWYRQDPGLGLRLIYFSYDVKMKEKGDIPEGYSVSREKKERFSLILESASTNQTSMYLCASSLLANSNEQFFGPGTRLTVL.

The CDR3 region has the DNA TGCGCCAGCAGCCCGGGACTAGCGGGGGCCGGAACAGATACGCAGTATTTT. It is translated as CASSPGLAGAGTDTQYF. The J gene is TRBJ2-3, the V gene TRBV5-1, with TRBD2 identical over 14 bases. CDR1 is SGHRS, CDR2 YFSETQ, per germline. Trimming cost V 4 bases and J 3 bases; bases outside gene matches: 7. This CDR3 is built from 17 residues.

This clone was counted a single time. The V and J genes are TRBV7-7 and TRBJ2-1; 7 nucleotides line up with TRBD1. The CDR3 is made up of 13 amino acids. Germline V gene lookup returns CDR1 SSHAT and CDR2 FNYEAQ (reference sequence). With 6 bases clipped from V and 5 bases from J, the junction kept 4 bases outside the gene matches. The CDR3 protein is CASSRDRNNEQFF. DNA for the CDR3: TGTGCCAGCAGTCGGGACAGAAACAATGAGCAGTTCTTC.

The rearrangement links TRBV18 to TRBJ1-1, with 12 positions matching TRBD1. J was trimmed by 10 bases and V by 4 bases; bases with no gene match: 4. This CDR3 has 13 residues. Germline lookup yields CDR1 KGHSH and CDR2 LQKENI. The CDR3 region has the DNA TGTGCCAGCTCACTAGGGACAGGGGGCTCAGCTTTCTTT. The encoded protein is CASSLGTGGSAFF.

The rearrangement uses TRBV5-1 and TRBJ2-5; unclear D gene. The germline V gene encodes CDR1 SGHRS and CDR2 YFSETQ. The V end lost 0 bases, the J end lost 3 bases, and 12 bases lay between the germline ends. The CDR3 contains 15 residues. CDR3 in DNA: TGCGCCAGCAGCTTGGAGGCAGGCTGGAAAGAGACCCAGTACTTC. This encodes CASSLEAGWKETQYF.

The chain has TRBV9 and TRBJ1-5; unclear D gene. CDR1 is SGDLS and CDR2 is YYNGEE in the germline V gene. The CDR3 sequence is 14 residues long. The germline V and J ends were trimmed by 0 bases and 0 bases, with 4 bases remaining between them. Written as DNA, the CDR3 is TGTGCCAGCAGCGTAGACAGTAGCAATCAGCCCCAGCATTTT. Translating it yields CASSVDSSNQPQHF.

This rearrangement joins TRBV7-2 to TRBJ2-5, with 11 nucleotides matching TRBD2. CDR3 length equals 17 residues. Germline V gene data show CDR1 as SGHTA and CDR2 as FQGNSA. With 6 bases clipped from V and 0 bases from J, the junction kept 9 bases outside the gene matches. CDR3 nucleotides: TGTGCCAGCAGGTCTAGCGGGGGGCCTCCTTACCAAGAGACCCAGTACTTC. It encodes CASRSSGGPPYQETQYF.

The chain is built from TRBV4-1 and TRBJ2-6; TRBD1 is a possible D gene (6 bases). This CDR3 has 17 residues. The germline CDR1 and CDR2 sequences are MGHRA and YSYEKL. Trimming shortened V by 3 bases and J by 0 bases, and 12 bases separated the two germline ends. CDR3 loop: CASSHLTGRSGANVLTF. The CDR3 region has the DNA TGCGCCAGCAGCCACCTGACAGGCCGCTCTGGGGCCAACGTCCTGACTTTC.

The chain recombines TRBV21-1 with TRBJ2-5. TRBV21-1 is tagged as a pseudogene. This CDR3 has 17 amino acids. The CDR3 nucleotides read TGTGCCAGCAGCAAACAACACTCCGGGCCCTGGGGGGAGACCCAGTACTTC. Amino acid sequence: CASSKQHSGPWGETQYF.

This chain joins TRBV19 and TRBJ2-5; 12 bases fit TRBD2. The CDR3 sequence is 13 residues long. The V segment lost 8 bases and the J segment 6 bases; nucleotides outside the gene matches: 4. Germline V CDR1 and CDR2: LNHDA, SQIVND (reference sequence). The CDR3 sequence is CASWTSGEKTQYF. The CDR3 nucleotides read TGTGCCAGTTGGACTAGCGGGGAAAAGACCCAGTACTTC.

This CDR3 reads CASSWTHTEAFF. CDR3 nucleotides: TGTGCCAGCTCATGGACGCACACTGAAGCTTTCTTT. The rearrangement joins TRBV18 to TRBJ1-1, with no clear D. CDR3 length: 12 residues. Germline V gene data show CDR1 as KGHSH and CDR2 as LQKENI. The V gene lost 5 bases and the J gene lost 3 bases, with 7 bases spanning the gap.

Note on this clone: The same CDR3 can be traced to other DNA sequences in this sample. This chain links TRBV9 with TRBJ2-5; 13 bases align to TRBD2. Germline V gives CDR1 SGDLS, CDR2 YYNGEE. The J segment lost 5 bases and the V segment lost 0 bases, leaving 4 bases of the junction unmatched. This CDR3 is 16 amino acids long. The CDR3 nucleotides read TGTGCCAGCAGCGTAGGACTAGCGGGGGGCCTGGAGACCCAGTACTTC. Translating it yields CASSVGLAGGLETQYF.

Details on this clone: A read error may produce the germline difference seen at one junction end. The V gene is TRBV28, the J gene TRBJ2-1; D possibly matches TRBD1 or TRBD2 (5 bases each). The length of the CDR3 is 11 residues. CDR1 and CDR2 (germline): MDHEN, SYDVKM. The CDR3 region is CASRTRDPAVF. The CDR3 DNA reads TGTGCCAGCAGGACCCGGGACCCAGCGGTCTTC.

A remark on this clone: The same CDR3 can be traced to other DNA sequences in this sample. The V gene is TRBV6-5, the J gene TRBJ1-1; the D is unclear. The CDR3 runs 15 residues. Germline assignment: CDR1 MNHEY and CDR2 SVGAGI. Trimming stripped 0 bases from V and 0 bases from J, with 8 bases between. As DNA, the CDR3 is TGTGCCAGCAGTTACTCAACAGCTTTGAACACTGAAGCTTTCTTT. Amino acids: CASSYSTALNTEAFF.

V gene TRBV18 combines with J gene TRBJ2-1; possibly TRBD1 or TRBD2 for D (6 bases each). V was cut by 4 bases and J by 7 bases, with 20 bases left in between. The CDR3 has 16 amino acids. Per germline, CDR1 KGHSH and CDR2 LQKENI. Here the CDR3 DNA reads TGTGCCAGCTCACTATTAAGGGGGACTGTGGGTAATGAGCAGTTCTTC. Protein: CASSLLRGTVGNEQFF.

For this clone: The same CDR3 also results from other DNA sequences found in this sample. The chain has TRBV30 and TRBJ2-5; tentatively, D is TRBD2 (6 bases). The germline V gene encodes CDR1 GTSNPN and CDR2 SVGIG (reference sequence). V lost 3 bases and J lost 5, with 7 bases in between. The CDR3 loop spans 11 amino acids. Here the CDR3 reads CAWSSGETQYF. The CDR3, as DNA: TGTGCCTGGAGCAGCGGGGAGACCCAGTACTTC.

This clone appeared once. The V gene is TRBV28, the J gene TRBJ1-2, with 7 bases matching TRBD1. With 6 bases clipped from V and 6 bases from J, the junction kept 13 bases outside the gene matches. The CDR3 length is 15 residues. Germline V gene sequence: CDR1 MDHEN, CDR2 SYDVKM. This CDR3 reads CASRISMTGYDGYTF. DNA of the CDR3: TGTGCCAGCAGGATTTCCATGACAGGGTACGATGGCTACACCTTC.

The J gene is TRBJ1-4, the V gene TRBV4-2, with TRBD1 identical over 8 bases. The CDR3 sequence is 15 residues long. Germline CDR1 and CDR2: LGHNA and YNFKEQ. The junction had 6 bases not matched to a gene; V was cut back by 4 bases and J by 5 bases. The CDR3 coding sequence is TGTGCCAGCAGCCTAGGACAGGGCGACAATGAAAAACTGTTTTTT. This sequence encodes CASSLGQGDNEKLFF.